This record concerns one T cell receptor beta chain sequence. From germline, CDR1 is SGHVS and CDR2 FNYEAQ. This CDR3 region has 15 residues. The J segment lost 1 base and the V segment lost 1 base, leaving 4 bases of the junction unmatched. TCRdb re-called the RT-PCR reads with MiXCR, one entry per CDR3 protein. This table holds around 600,000 distinct CDR3 sequences, 10% to 12% found once. The data were taken from a study of response to subunit inactivated influenza vaccine. The same specimen was also included in a second study, on T cells expressing NK-cell markers. That publication notes: Template switching by 5'RACE with UMIs generated the TCR beta cDNA.

The V gene is TRBV7-6, the J gene TRBJ2-7; TRBD1 matches 7 bases. This receptor was identified in a man aged 50-60 years who received an inactivated influenza vaccine. Source: PBMCs from blood, taken on the day of vaccination. DNA of the CDR3: TGTGCCAGCAGCTTAGGGGCCAGGGGGTCCTACGAGCAGTACTTC. As protein: CASSLGARGSYEQYF.